The next 3 T cell receptor beta chains were all read from a single sample in a study of T cells in localized non-small cell lung cancer (dated by TCRdb to the early 2020s). The library was prepared using the immunoSEQ multiplex PCR assay. In TCRdb, the immuneACCESS table is reduced to in-frame sequences with V and J assigned. These tables do not hold every clone; where another copy was compared, an unresolved V gene accounts for under half, and the others remain unexplained. The sample table shows 25,000 to 35,000 clones, and roughly 90% are seen once. Approximately 2.2% of the sample belongs to the ten largest clones. The specimen comprised peripheral blood, sampled before any cancer treatment. The source of these receptors is a female donor aged 60 or older with stage I lung adenocarcinoma.

The DNA of the CDR3 is TGTGCCAGCAGTTACGCGTTGGCGGAAGCTTTCTTT. Its protein product is CASSYALAEAFF. V and J are TRBV6-6 and TRBJ1-1; D unresolved. This CDR3 comprises 12 residues. Looked up from germline, CDR1 is MNHNY and CDR2 is SVGAGI (reference sequence). V lost 2 bases and J 8 bases, leaving 9 bases between the germline ends.

This chain connects TRBV4-3 to TRBJ2-3; 9 nucleotides match TRBD2. The V segment lost 3 bases and the J segment 6 bases; nucleotides outside the gene matches: 10. The CDR3 length is 16 residues. The germline gives CDR1 LGHNA, CDR2 YSLEER. This CDR3 reads CASSQMGGGASDTQYF. DNA of the CDR3: TGCGCCAGCAGCCAGATGGGCGGGGGGGCTTCCGATACGCAGTATTTT.

This chain connects TRBV6-5 to TRBJ1-4; 8 bases match TRBD1. This CDR3 is built from 14 residues. Germline lookup yields CDR1 MNHEY and CDR2 SVGAGI. Unmatched junction bases numbered 6, after V lost 5 bases and J lost 7 bases. CDR3 sequence: CASSPTGGSEKLFF. CDR3 sequence (DNA): TGTGCCAGCAGTCCCACAGGGGGAAGTGAAAAACTGTTTTTT.